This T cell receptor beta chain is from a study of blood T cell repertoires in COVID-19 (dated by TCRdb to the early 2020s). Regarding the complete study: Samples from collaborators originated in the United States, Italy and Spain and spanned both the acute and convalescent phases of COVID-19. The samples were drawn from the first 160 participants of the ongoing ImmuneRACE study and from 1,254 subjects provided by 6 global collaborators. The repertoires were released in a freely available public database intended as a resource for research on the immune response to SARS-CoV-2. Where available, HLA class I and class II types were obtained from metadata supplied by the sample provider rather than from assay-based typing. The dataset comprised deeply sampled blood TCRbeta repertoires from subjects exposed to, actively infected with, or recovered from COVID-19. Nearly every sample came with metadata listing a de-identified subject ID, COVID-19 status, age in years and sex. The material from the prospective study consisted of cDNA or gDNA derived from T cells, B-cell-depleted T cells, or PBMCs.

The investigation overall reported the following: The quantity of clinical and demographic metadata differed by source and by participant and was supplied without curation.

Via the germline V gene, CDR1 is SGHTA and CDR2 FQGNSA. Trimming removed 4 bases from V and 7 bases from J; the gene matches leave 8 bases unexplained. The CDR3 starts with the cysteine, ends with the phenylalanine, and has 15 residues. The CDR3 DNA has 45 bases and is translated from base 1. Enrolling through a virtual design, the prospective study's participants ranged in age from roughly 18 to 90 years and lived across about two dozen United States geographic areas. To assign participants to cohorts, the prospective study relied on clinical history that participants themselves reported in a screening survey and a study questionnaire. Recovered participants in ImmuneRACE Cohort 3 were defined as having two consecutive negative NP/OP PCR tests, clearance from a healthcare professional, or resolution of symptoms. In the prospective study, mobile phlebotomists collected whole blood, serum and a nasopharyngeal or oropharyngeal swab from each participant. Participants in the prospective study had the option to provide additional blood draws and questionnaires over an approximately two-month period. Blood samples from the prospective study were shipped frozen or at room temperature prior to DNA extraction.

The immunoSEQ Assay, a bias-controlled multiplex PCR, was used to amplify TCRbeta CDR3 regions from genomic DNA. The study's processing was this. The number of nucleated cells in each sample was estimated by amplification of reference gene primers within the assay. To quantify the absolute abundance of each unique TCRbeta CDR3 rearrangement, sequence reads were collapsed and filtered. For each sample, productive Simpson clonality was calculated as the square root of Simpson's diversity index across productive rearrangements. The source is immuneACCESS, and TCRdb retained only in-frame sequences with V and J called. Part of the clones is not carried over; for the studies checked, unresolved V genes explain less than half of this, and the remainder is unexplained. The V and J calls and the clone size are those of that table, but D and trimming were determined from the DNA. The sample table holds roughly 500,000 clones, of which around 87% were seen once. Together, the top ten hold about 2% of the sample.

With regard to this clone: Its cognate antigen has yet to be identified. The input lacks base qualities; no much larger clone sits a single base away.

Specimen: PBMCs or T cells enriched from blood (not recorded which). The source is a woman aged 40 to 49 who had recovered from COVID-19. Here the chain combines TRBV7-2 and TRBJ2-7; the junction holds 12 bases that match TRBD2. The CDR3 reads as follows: CASSSDGLAGREQYF. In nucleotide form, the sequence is TGTGCCAGCAGCTCAGACGGACTAGCGGGAAGGGAGCAGTACTTC.